This TCR beta chain was profiled in a study of immune evolution from preneoplasia to lung adenocarcinoma. General study results and limits: From normal lung to invasive adenocarcinoma, top clone frequencies appeared to decrease.

Concerning this clone: Its antigen remains unknown.

The data were produced by immunoSEQ multiplex PCR, yet TCRdb's version contains in-frame clones alone and is incomplete. Among 4,000 to 6,000 clones listed, about 85% were seen once. Between about 2014 and 2018, patients underwent resection in Japan or China. Sequenced: FFPE adjacent normal lung tissue. This receptor was taken from an older donor with lung adenocarcinoma.

The CDR3 loop is CASSIGGATDTQYF. CDR3 bases: TGTGCCAGTAGTATCGGGGGCGCCACAGATACGCAGTATTTT. The genes are TRBV19 and TRBJ2-3; D possibly matches TRBD1 or TRBD2 (6 bases each). CDR3 length equals 14 residues. V dropped 3 bases and J dropped 2 bases, with 9 bases sitting between them. Germline values: CDR1 LNHDA, CDR2 SQIVND (reference sequence).